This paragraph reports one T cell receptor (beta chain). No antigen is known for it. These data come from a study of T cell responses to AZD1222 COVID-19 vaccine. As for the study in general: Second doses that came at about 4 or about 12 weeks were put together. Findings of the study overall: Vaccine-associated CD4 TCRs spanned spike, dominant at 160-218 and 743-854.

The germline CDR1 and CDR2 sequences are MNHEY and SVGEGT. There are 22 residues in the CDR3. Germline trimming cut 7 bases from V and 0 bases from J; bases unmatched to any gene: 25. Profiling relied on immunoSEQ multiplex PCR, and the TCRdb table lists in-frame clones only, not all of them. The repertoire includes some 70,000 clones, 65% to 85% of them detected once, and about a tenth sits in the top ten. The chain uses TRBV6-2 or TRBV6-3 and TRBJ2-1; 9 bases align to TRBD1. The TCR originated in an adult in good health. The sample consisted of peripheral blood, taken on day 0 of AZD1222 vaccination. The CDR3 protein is CASIPGQGHLGGVGSSYNEQFF. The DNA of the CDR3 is TGTGCCAGCATCCCGGGACAGGGACATCTGGGGGGGGTCGGAAGCTCCTACAATGAGCAGTTCTTC.